This is a list of T cell receptor beta chains from one sample in a study of OX40 agonist ivuxolimab in advanced cancers. The data were produced by immunoSEQ multiplex PCR, yet TCRdb's version contains in-frame clones alone and is incomplete. The table records under 40,000 clones, around 80% of them present only once. The sample consisted of CD4+ or CD8+ T cells sorted from blood, taken in a trial of the OX40 agonist ivuxolimab. The receptors derive from an adult with an advanced solid tumor such as melanoma, head and neck, liver or kidney cancer. CDR3s leave out the opening cysteine and the closing phenylalanine or tryptophan. D genes are given only for firm matches.

>TRBV4-1|TRBJ2-5|16|TRBD2
ASSQDRTSGGPQETQY
>TRBV6-1|TRBJ2-1|13|NA
ASSEESAGYNEQF
>TRBV2|TRBJ1-5|10|NA
ASRDGNQPQH
>TRBV7-9|TRBJ1-5|14|TRBD1
ASSLATGQGNQPQH
>TRBV6-6|TRBJ1-1|10|NA
ASSLFNTEAF
>TRBV19|TRBJ1-1|11|NA
ASRGLLNTEAF
>TRBV5-6|TRBJ2-5|11|NA
ASSLRLQETQY
>TRBV6-6|TRBJ1-2|12|TRBD1
ASRDRGKRGGYT
>TRBV14|TRBJ2-2|11|TRBD1
ASSLTGAGELF
>TRBV28|TRBJ1-2|11|NA
ASSPRGKYGYT